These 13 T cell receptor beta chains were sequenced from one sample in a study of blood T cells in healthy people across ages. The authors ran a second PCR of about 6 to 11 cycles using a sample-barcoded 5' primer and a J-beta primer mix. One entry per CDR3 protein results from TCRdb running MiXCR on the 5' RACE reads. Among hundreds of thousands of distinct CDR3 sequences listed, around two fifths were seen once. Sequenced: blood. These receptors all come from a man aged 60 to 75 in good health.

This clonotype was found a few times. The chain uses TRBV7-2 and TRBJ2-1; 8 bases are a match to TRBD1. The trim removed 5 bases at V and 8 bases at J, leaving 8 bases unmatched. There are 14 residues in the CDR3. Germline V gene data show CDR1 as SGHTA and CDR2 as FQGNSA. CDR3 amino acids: CASSPYRGEHEQFF. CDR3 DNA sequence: TGTGCCAGCAGCCCCTACAGGGGGGAACATGAGCAGTTCTTC.

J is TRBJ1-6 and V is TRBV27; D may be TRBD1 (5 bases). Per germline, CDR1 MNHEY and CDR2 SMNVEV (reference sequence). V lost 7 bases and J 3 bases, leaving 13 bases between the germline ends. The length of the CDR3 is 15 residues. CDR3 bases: TGTGCCAGCATAAGATCGACAGACTATAATTCACCCCTCCACTTT. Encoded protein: CASIRSTDYNSPLHF.

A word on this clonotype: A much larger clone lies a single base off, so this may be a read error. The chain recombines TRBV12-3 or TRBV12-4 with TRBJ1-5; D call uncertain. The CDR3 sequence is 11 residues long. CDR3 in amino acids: CACSLGTSQHF. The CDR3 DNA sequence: TGTGCCTGCAGTTTGGGAACCTCTCAGCATTTT.

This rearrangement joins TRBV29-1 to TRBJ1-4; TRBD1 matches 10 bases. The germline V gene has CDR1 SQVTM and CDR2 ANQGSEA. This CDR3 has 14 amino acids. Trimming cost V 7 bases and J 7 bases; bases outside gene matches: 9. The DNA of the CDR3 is TGCAGCGCTCTAGGCCGGACAGGGGGTGAAAAACTGTTTTTT. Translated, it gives CSALGRTGGEKLFF.

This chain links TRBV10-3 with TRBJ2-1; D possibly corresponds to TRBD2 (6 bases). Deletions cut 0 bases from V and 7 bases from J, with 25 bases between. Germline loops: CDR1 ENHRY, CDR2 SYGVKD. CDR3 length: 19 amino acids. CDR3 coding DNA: TGTGCCATCAGTGAGTCGAAAAGGGACTGGAGAGACCGGATGAATGAGCAGTTCTTC. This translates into CAISESKRDWRDRMNEQFF.

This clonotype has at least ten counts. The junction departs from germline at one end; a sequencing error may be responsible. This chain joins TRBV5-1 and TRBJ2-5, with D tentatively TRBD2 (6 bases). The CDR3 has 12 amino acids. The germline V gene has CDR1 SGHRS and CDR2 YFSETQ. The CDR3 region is CASSSGGETQYF. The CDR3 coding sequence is TGTGCCAGCAGCTCCGGGGGAGAGACCCAGTACTTC.

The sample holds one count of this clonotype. The CDR3 reads CASSAWGAGSIETQFF. For the CDR3, the DNA is TGTGCCAGCAGCGCCTGGGGAGCGGGGAGTATAGAGACCCAGTTCTTC. This chain links TRBV14 with TRBJ2-1; 7 bases map to TRBD2. CDR3 length: 16 amino acids. Trimming at V came to 5 bases and at J to 13 bases, leaving 20 bases not matched to a gene. Germline assignment: CDR1 SGHDN and CDR2 FVKESK.

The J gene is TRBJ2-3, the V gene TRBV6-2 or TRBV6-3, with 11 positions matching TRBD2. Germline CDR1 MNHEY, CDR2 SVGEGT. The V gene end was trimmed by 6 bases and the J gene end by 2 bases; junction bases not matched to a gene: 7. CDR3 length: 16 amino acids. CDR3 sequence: CASRPSGLAVTDTQYF. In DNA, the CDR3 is TGTGCCAGCAGACCTTCGGGACTAGCGGTCACAGATACGCAGTATTTT.

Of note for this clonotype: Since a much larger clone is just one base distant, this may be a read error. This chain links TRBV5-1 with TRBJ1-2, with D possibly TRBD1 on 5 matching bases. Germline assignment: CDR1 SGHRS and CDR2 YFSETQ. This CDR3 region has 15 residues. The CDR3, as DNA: TGCGCCAGCAGTGCGGCGGCAGGGAGTAACCATGGCTACACCTTC. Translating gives CASSAAAGSNHGYTF.

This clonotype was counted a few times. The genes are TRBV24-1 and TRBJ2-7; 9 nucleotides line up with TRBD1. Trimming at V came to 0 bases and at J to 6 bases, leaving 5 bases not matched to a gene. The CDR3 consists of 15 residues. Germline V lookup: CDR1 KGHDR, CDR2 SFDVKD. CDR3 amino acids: CATSDLSDRGTEQYF. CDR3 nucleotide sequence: TGTGCCACCAGTGATTTGTCGGACAGGGGAACCGAGCAGTACTTC.

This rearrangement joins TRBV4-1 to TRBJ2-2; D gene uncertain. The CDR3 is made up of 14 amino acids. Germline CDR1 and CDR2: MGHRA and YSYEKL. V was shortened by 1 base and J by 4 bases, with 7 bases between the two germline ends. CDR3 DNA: TGCGCCAGCAGCCAAGTTGGTATCACCGGGGAGCTGTTTTTT. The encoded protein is CASSQVGITGELFF.

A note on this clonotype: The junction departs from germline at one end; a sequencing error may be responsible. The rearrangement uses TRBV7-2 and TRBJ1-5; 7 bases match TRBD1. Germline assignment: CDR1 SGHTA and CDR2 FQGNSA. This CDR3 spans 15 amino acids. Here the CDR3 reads CASGEDGQVNQPQHF. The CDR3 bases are TGTGCCAGCGGCGAAGACGGACAGGTTAATCAGCCCCAACATTTT.

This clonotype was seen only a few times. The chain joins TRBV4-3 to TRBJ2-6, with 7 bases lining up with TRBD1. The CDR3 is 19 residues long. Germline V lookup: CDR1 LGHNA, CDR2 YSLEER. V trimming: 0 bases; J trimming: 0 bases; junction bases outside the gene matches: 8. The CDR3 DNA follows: TGCGCCAGCAGCCAAGATGAGACAGGGATCTACTCTGGGGCCAACGTCCTGACTTTC. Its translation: CASSQDETGIYSGANVLTF.